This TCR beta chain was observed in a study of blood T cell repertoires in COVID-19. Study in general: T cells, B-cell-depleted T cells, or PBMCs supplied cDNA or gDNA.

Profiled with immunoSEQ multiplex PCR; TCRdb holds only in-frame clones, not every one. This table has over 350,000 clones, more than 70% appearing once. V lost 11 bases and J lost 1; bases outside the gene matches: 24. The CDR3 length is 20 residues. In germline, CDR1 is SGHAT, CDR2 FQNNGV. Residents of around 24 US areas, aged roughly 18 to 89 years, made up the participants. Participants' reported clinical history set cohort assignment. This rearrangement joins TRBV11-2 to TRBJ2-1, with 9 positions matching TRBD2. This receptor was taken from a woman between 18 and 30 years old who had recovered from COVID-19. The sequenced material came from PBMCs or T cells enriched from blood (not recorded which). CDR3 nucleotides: TGTGCCTCCAGCTTAGAGTGGGGACTAGCTTATCTGGGGTCCTACAATGAGCAGTTCTTC. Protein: CASSLEWGLAYLGSYNEQFF.